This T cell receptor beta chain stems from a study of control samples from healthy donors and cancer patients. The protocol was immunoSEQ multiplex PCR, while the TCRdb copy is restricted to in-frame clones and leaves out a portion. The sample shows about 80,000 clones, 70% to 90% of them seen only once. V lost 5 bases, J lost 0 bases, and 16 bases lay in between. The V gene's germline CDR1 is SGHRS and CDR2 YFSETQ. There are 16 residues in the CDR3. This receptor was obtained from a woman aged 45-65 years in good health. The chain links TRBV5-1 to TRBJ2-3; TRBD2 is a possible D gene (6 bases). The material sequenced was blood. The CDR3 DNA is TGCGCCAGCAGGACGAGGGGAGGCGGAAGCACAGATACGCAGTATTTT. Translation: CASRTRGGGSTDTQYF.